This T cell receptor (beta chain) is drawn from a study of blood T cell repertoires in COVID-19. For the study at large: Nucleic acid was either cDNA or gDNA, and it came from T cells, B-cell-depleted T cells, or PBMCs.

This clone showed up just once. Enrollees, roughly 18 to 89 years old, lived in about two dozen US areas. Self-reported history from a screening survey and questionnaire set each donor's cohort. The J segment lost 7 bases and the V segment lost 6 bases, leaving 8 bases of the junction unmatched. This CDR3 spans 15 amino acids. Germline CDR1 LGHDT, CDR2 YNNKEL (reference sequence). Sequenced by immunoSEQ multiplex PCR; TCRdb stores in-frame clones only, minus some. The sample lists over 350,000 clones, around nine tenths occurring once. Sequencing was carried out using PBMCs or T cells enriched from blood (not recorded which). This rearrangement joins TRBV3-1 (or the pseudogene TRBV3-2) to TRBJ2-2, with 10 bases fitting TRBD2. The origin of this receptor is a woman between 18 and 29 years old with acute COVID-19. This CDR3 reads CASSGLAGVGGELFF. DNA of the CDR3: TGTGCCAGCAGTGGCCTAGCGGGAGTGGGCGGGGAGCTGTTTTTT.